The 21 T cell receptor beta chains listed next were all sequenced from one sample in a study of blood T cells in healthy people across ages. A J-beta primer mix and a sample-barcoded 5' primer were used in a second PCR of about 7 to 12 cycles. TCRdb re-analysed the 5' RACE reads in MiXCR, keeping a single row per CDR3 protein. Seen here are 1 million to 1.2 million distinct CDR3 sequences, more than 30% observed once, and the top ten hold about an eighth. Sequenced: blood. These receptors were collected from a young man in good health.

This chain connects TRBV9 to TRBJ2-7, with no clear D. Germline CDR1 is SGDLS and CDR2 is YYNGEE. V was trimmed by 0 bases and J by 7 bases, leaving 23 bases between them. CDR3 size: 17 residues. The CDR3 coding sequence is TGTGCCAGCAGCGTAGCAATAGGAGAAGATAGGAGTAGTGAGCAGTACTTC. The encoded protein is CASSVAIGEDRSSEQYF.

The chain has TRBV9 and TRBJ2-5, with 8 bases that match TRBD2. Germline V gene sequence: CDR1 SGDLS, CDR2 YYNGEE. The CDR3 spans 16 residues. J was trimmed by 2 bases and V by 0 bases; bases with no gene match: 6. The CDR3 is CASSVEGSGVQETQYF. The CDR3 DNA reads TGTGCCAGCAGCGTAGAAGGTAGCGGGGTGCAAGAGACCCAGTACTTC. The full variable domain, in which reference TRBV9 and TRBJ2-5 provide the parts outside the CDR3, is DSGVTQTPKHLITATGQRVTLRCSPRSGDLSVYWYQQSLDQGLQFLIQYYNGEERAKGNILERFSAQQFPDLHSELNLSSLELGDSALYFCASSVEGSGVQETQYFGPGTRLLVL.

This clonotype has at least ten counts. V gene TRBV29-1 combines with J gene TRBJ2-7; D not certain. Trimming shortened V by 2 bases and J by 2 bases, and 10 bases separated the two germline ends. The CDR3 spans 13 residues. Germline V gene lookup returns CDR1 SQVTM and CDR2 ANQGSEA. In DNA form, the CDR3 reads TGCAGCGTTGAAAAAGGTACACCCTACGAGCAGTACTTC. Translation: CSVEKGTPYEQYF.

The chain couples TRBV20-1 to TRBJ2-5, with D hard to call. Germline CDR1 and CDR2: DFQATT and SNEGSKA (reference sequence). This CDR3 has 13 residues. The ends were cut back, 1 base at V and 5 bases at J, with 11 bases in the middle. The CDR3 loop is CSARVPAAETQYF. For the CDR3, the DNA is TGCAGTGCTAGAGTTCCGGCAGCGGAGACCCAGTACTTC.

As for this clonotype: Because the CDR3's place on the DNA is in doubt, the DNA is left out and the CDR3 is given as listed by TCRdb. This sequence joins TRBV4-3 and TRBJ1-2; the table's D call, TRBD1, has no DNA check behind it. Germline CDR1 and CDR2: LGHNA and YSLEER. With termini counted, the CDR3 has 16 amino acids. The CDR3 region is CASSQVHREYFGGYTF.

This clonotype was seen a few times. The chain has TRBV20-1 and TRBJ1-6; D is ambiguous. Germline CDR1 and CDR2: DFQATT and SNEGSKA (reference sequence). The V gene lost 3 bases and the J gene lost 6 bases, with 9 bases spanning the gap. The CDR3 length is 13 residues. CDR3 region: CSARAETNSPLHF. CDR3 nucleotides: TGCAGTGCTAGGGCAGAAACTAATTCACCCCTCCACTTT.

Only a few counts were recorded for this clonotype. This rearrangement joins TRBV30 to TRBJ1-2; no reliable D call. The germline CDR1 and CDR2 sequences are GTSNPN and SVGIG (reference sequence). The CDR3 is 13 amino acids. V was shortened by 2 bases and J by 7 bases, with 14 bases between the two germline ends. CDR3 protein: CAWSPRHVSGYTF. Here the CDR3 DNA reads TGTGCCTGGAGTCCGCGTCATGTGTCTGGCTACACCTTC.

The chain recombines TRBV11-2 with TRBJ2-3; D gene uncertain. CDR3 size: 15 residues. V was clipped by 0 bases and J by 5 bases, with 12 bases between them. Per the germline V gene, CDR1 is SGHAT and CDR2 is FQNNGV. Written as DNA, the CDR3 is TGTGCCAGCAGCTTAGAGACGACACCTATAGATACGCAGTATTTT. This encodes CASSLETTPIDTQYF.

This clonotype occurred a few times. V and J are TRBV5-1 and TRBJ1-1; TRBD1 aligns across 9 bases. Germline CDR1 and CDR2: SGHRS and YFSETQ. CDR3 length: 14 amino acids. After removal of 7 bases from V and 2 bases from J, the junction contained 6 bases not matched to a gene. The CDR3 DNA follows: TGCGCCAGCGCTATGGGACAGGGCAACACTGAAGCTTTCTTT. Translating it yields CASAMGQGNTEAFF.

With respect to this clonotype: At one boundary the junction diverges from the germline segment, which might be a read error. The chain couples TRBV6-6 to TRBJ1-2, with D unclear. The length of the CDR3 is 16 residues. CDR1 and CDR2 from the germline V gene are MNHNY and SVGAGI (reference sequence). This CDR3 reads CASSSPRTALNYGCTF. The DNA of the CDR3 is TGTGCCAGCAGCTCCCCCCGGACGGCTTTAAACTATGGCTGCACCTTC.

The genes are TRBV6-2 or TRBV6-3 and TRBJ2-7; D is undetermined. The J call is uncertain, as TRBJ2-5 better fits the DNA end. The germline gives CDR1 MNHEY, CDR2 SVGEGT. The CDR3 has 14 amino acids. The CDR3 sequence: CASPWAGLRETQYF. The DNA for the CDR3 is TGTGCCAGCCCGTGGGCAGGTCTGCGAGAGACCCAGTACTTC.

The chain recombines TRBV6-1 with TRBJ1-6; D perhaps matches TRBD1 (5 bases). Germline V gene data show CDR1 as MNHNS and CDR2 as SASEGT. The CDR3 spans 17 residues. V lost 2 bases and J 0 bases, leaving 11 bases between the germline ends. DNA of the CDR3: TGTGCCAGCAGTGAATTGACAGCGGGCTCCTATAATTCACCCCTCCACTTT. It codes for CASSELTAGSYNSPLHF.

This sequence joins TRBV7-2 and TRBJ1-1, with 7 bases identical to TRBD1. The CDR3 contains 14 residues. In germline, CDR1 is SGHTA, CDR2 FQGNSA. The J segment lost 5 bases and the V segment lost 0 bases, leaving 3 bases of the junction unmatched. In DNA, the CDR3 is TGTGCCAGCAGCTTAGCTCAGGGGGTTACTGAAGCTTTCTTT. Amino acid sequence: CASSLAQGVTEAFF.

This clonotype has just a few counts. The CDR3 loop reads CASSISGQGAPNQPQHF. CDR3 DNA sequence: TGTGCCAGCTCCATTTCCGGACAGGGGGCCCCTAATCAGCCCCAGCATTTT. The chain carries TRBV2 and TRBJ1-5; TRBD1 matches at 11 bases. The CDR3 spans 17 residues. V was pared by 8 bases and J by 4 bases, with 13 bases of the junction left unmatched. Germline V lookup: CDR1 SNHLY, CDR2 FYNNEI.

In this sample, this clonotype turned up a few times. The chain couples TRBV6-5 to TRBJ1-2, with D unresolved. Looked up from germline, CDR1 is MNHEY and CDR2 is SVGAGI. The CDR3 contains 13 residues. V lost 5 bases and J 7 bases, leaving 14 bases between the germline ends. CDR3 sequence (DNA): TGTGCCAGCAGTGAAATGATATACGGTGGCTACACCTTC. Protein product: CASSEMIYGGYTF.

The chain links TRBV6-5 to TRBJ2-1; TRBD1 is a possible D gene (5 bases). Trimming took 10 bases from V and 7 from J, leaving 20 bases between them. In germline, CDR1 is MNHEY, CDR2 SVGAGI. This CDR3 comprises 14 residues. CDR3 nucleotides: TGTGCCACAAGCCCCAGGGCATACCTAAATGAGCAGTTCTTC. It translates to CATSPRAYLNEQFF.

This clonotype was observed a few times. The chain carries TRBV7-9 and TRBJ2-5, with D tentatively TRBD2 (5 bases). Trimming pared 4 bases from V and 5 bases from J, leaving 14 bases between. The CDR3 has 14 amino acids. The germline V gene has CDR1 SEHNR and CDR2 FQNEAQ (reference sequence). The CDR3 sequence is CASSSTSGFETQYF. The CDR3 nucleotides read TGTGCCAGCAGCTCCACGTCGGGGTTTGAGACCCAGTACTTC.

The chain couples TRBV10-3 to TRBJ2-5, with 7 bases lining up with TRBD1. With 2 bases clipped from V and 6 bases from J, the junction kept 3 bases outside the gene matches. Germline lookup yields CDR1 ENHRY and CDR2 SYGVKD. The CDR3 loop spans 13 amino acids. The CDR3 bases are TGTGCCATCAGTGAGGACAGGGTTAAGACCCAGTACTTC. Translated, it gives CAISEDRVKTQYF.

V and J are TRBV12-3 or TRBV12-4 and TRBJ1-6; D ambiguous. The CDR3 contains 15 residues. Trimming took off 6 bases at V and 7 bases at J, with 16 bases between the two ends. As DNA, the CDR3 is TGTGCCAGCAGCCGACCCCAGAGCTACAATTCACCCCTCCACTTT. Encoded protein: CASSRPQSYNSPLHF.

A remark on this clonotype: One junction end disagrees with the germline gene, perhaps due to a read error. V and J are TRBV6-2 or TRBV6-3 and TRBJ2-4; perhaps TRBD1 as D (5 bases). Germline V gene data show CDR1 as MNHEY and CDR2 as SVGEGT. This CDR3 has 15 residues. The CDR3 here is CASSYVTVSKSIQYF. CDR3 DNA sequence: TGTGCCAGCAGTTACGTGACAGTATCCAAAAGCATTCAGTACTTC.

This clonotype appeared a few times. The genes are TRBV6-1 and TRBJ2-5; possibly TRBD2 for D (6 bases). CDR3 length equals 16 residues. V was pared by 6 bases and J by 2 bases, with 19 bases between. The germline V gene has CDR1 MNHNS and CDR2 SASEGT. The CDR3 DNA reads TGTGCCAGCAGAGCCTTTGAGGGAGGAAGTCAAGAGACCCAGTACTTC. Translating it yields CASRAFEGGSQETQYF.